Shown below are 21 T cell receptor beta chains from a single sample sequenced in a study of blood T cells in healthy people across ages. Combining a sample-barcoded 5' primer with a J-beta primer mix, a second PCR ran for roughly 7 to 12 cycles. A single record per CDR3 protein comes from TCRdb applying MiXCR to the 5' RACE reads. The profile shows 630,000 or so distinct CDR3 sequences, about 30% of them singletons. The sequenced material came from blood. Receptors were obtained from an elderly woman in good health.

The sample holds many counts of this clonotype. V usage is TRBV4-3 and J usage is TRBJ2-3; possibly TRBD1 for D (5 bases). The ends were cut back, 0 bases at V and 6 bases at J, with 10 bases in the middle. Germline V gene lookup returns CDR1 LGHNA and CDR2 YSLEER. The CDR3 runs to 14 residues. The CDR3 region has the DNA TGCGCCAGCAGCCAAGATCCCAGGGATGATACGCAGTATTTT. Translation: CASSQDPRDDTQYF.

The rearrangement uses TRBV15 and TRBJ2-3; possibly TRBD1 for D (6 bases). The CDR3 has 19 residues. Trimming shortened V by 0 bases and J by 6 bases, and 25 bases separated the two germline ends. The germline V gene encodes CDR1 LNHNV and CDR2 YYDKDF (reference sequence). The CDR3 DNA reads as TGTGCCACCAGCAGAGAAGGGTCTCGTACAGGGATTAGTCGGGATACGCAGTATTTT. As protein: CATSREGSRTGISRDTQYF. The variable domain in full, completed from reference TRBV15 and TRBJ2-3, reads DAMVIQNPRYQVTQFGKPVTLSCSQTLNHNVMYWYQQKSSQAPKLLFHYYDKDFNNEADTPDNFQSRRPNTSFCFLDIRSPGLGDTAMYLCATSREGSRTGISRDTQYFGPGTRLTVL.

The table lists this clonotype with many counts. The rearrangement joins TRBV9 to TRBJ2-7, with TRBD2 matching 7 bases. J was trimmed by 3 bases and V by 2 bases; bases with no gene match: 5. The CDR3 sequence is 14 residues long. Germline V gene lookup returns CDR1 SGDLS and CDR2 YYNGEE. CDR3 sequence: CASSVGGGIYEQYF. DNA for the CDR3: TGTGCCAGCAGCGTGGGGGGAGGGATCTACGAGCAGTACTTC. Full variable domain (outside the CDR3, taken from reference TRBV9 and TRBJ2-7): DSGVTQTPKHLITATGQRVTLRCSPRSGDLSVYWYQQSLDQGLQFLIQYYNGEERAKGNILERFSAQQFPDLHSELNLSSLELGDSALYFCASSVGGGIYEQYFGPGTRLTVT.

The gene calls are TRBV11-2 and TRBJ2-4, with a weak D call TRBD1 (5 bases). The end of the DNA aligns better with TRBJ2-7, so the J call may be wrong. This CDR3 contains 15 residues. Germline CDR1 and CDR2: SGHAT and FQNNGV. The CDR3 DNA reads TGTGCCAGCAGCTTAGTGGCCCACGGCAGGGCCGAGCAGTACTTC. Its protein product is CASSLVAHGRAEQYF.

In this sample, this clonotype turned up once. The genes are TRBV20-1 and TRBJ1-1, with D possibly matching TRBD1 (6 bases). The CDR3 spans 10 residues. Germline V gene sequence: CDR1 DFQATT, CDR2 SNEGSKA (reference sequence). This CDR3 reads CASGATEAFF. The CDR3 DNA reads TGCGCGTCGGGGGCCACTGAAGCTTTCTTT.

This rearrangement joins TRBV6-1 to TRBJ2-1; 9 bases fit TRBD1. Unmatched junction bases numbered 9, after V lost 7 bases and J lost 2 bases. Germline V CDR1 and CDR2: MNHNS, SASEGT. This CDR3 is built from 16 residues. The CDR3: CASMRARQGAYNEQFF. DNA for the CDR3: TGTGCCAGCATGAGGGCGCGACAGGGGGCCTACAATGAGCAGTTCTTC.

About this clonotype itself: A much bigger clone sits one base away, suggesting this may be a read error. The rearrangement links TRBV3-1 to TRBJ1-5; D call uncertain. CDR3 length equals 15 residues. The germline V gene encodes CDR1 LGHDT and CDR2 YNNKEL (reference sequence). The DNA for the CDR3 is TGTGCCAGCAGCCAGGGCCCTTATAGCAATCAGCCCCTGCATTTT. Amino acids: CASSQGPYSNQPLHF.

The gene calls are TRBV7-2 and TRBJ1-1, with unresolved D. CDR3 length equals 14 residues. Trimming took 3 bases from V and 1 from J, leaving 9 bases between them. Per the germline V gene, CDR1 is SGHTA and CDR2 is FQGNSA. The chain's CDR3 is CASSLSRTNTEAFF. In DNA form, the CDR3 reads TGTGCCAGCAGCTTGAGTCGAACGAACACTGAAGCTTTCTTT.

The table lists this clonotype with a few counts. V is TRBV19 and J is TRBJ1-2; perhaps TRBD1 as D (6 bases). The CDR3 has 14 residues. CDR1 LNHDA and CDR2 SQIVND come from the germline V gene (reference sequence). V was pared by 3 bases and J by 4 bases, with 12 bases between. CDR3 amino acids: CASSMQGTVYGYTF. The CDR3 region has the DNA TGTGCCAGTAGTATGCAGGGGACGGTCTATGGCTACACCTTC. The full variable domain, rest sourced from reference TRBV19 and TRBJ1-2, is DGGITQSPKYLFRKEGQNVTLSCEQNLNHDAMYWYRQDPGQGLRLIYYSQIVNDFQKGDIAEGYSVSREKKESFPLTVTSAQKNPTAFYLCASSMQGTVYGYTFGSGTRLTVV.

The chain carries TRBV15 and TRBJ1-4; 9 bases align to TRBD1. Germline V gene lookup returns CDR1 LNHNV and CDR2 YYDKDF (reference sequence). V lost 4 bases, J lost 3 bases, and 9 bases stayed unmatched. This CDR3 contains 17 residues. As DNA, the CDR3 is TGTGCCACCAGCACGCGGGACAGGGCTCCAGCTAATGAAAAACTGTTTTTT. Its protein is CATSTRDRAPANEKLFF. Looking up the rest from reference TRBV15 and TRBJ1-4 gives the full variable domain: DAMVIQNPRYQVTQFGKPVTLSCSQTLNHNVMYWYQQKSSQAPKLLFHYYDKDFNNEADTPDNFQSRRPNTSFCFLDIRSPGLGDTAMYLCATSTRDRAPANEKLFFGSGTQLSVL.

This clonotype was recorded a few times. The chain has TRBV9 and TRBJ1-1, with a tentative D call TRBD1 (6 bases). Trimming cost V 0 bases and J 2 bases, with 11 bases left between them. Germline V gene lookup returns CDR1 SGDLS and CDR2 YYNGEE. The CDR3 totals 15 residues. The CDR3 is CASSVAGAPNTEAFF. Here the CDR3 DNA reads TGTGCCAGCAGCGTAGCAGGGGCGCCTAACACTGAAGCTTTCTTT.

The V gene is TRBV12-3 or TRBV12-4, the J gene TRBJ2-3, with TRBD2 as a possible D gene (6 bases). V was clipped by 0 bases and J by 0 bases, with 10 bases between them. This CDR3 spans 16 amino acids. The CDR3 DNA reads TGTGCCAGCAGTTTAGCCGCGGGGCTGAGCACAGATACGCAGTATTTT. It is translated as CASSLAAGLSTDTQYF.

Points on this clonotype: A much larger clone differs from this one at a single base, so this may be a read error. The rearrangement links TRBV20-1 to TRBJ1-1, with unresolved D. The CDR3 consists of 14 residues. Trimming left V 1 base short and J 3 bases short, with 12 bases between. The germline V gene encodes CDR1 DFQATT and CDR2 SNEGSKA (reference sequence). This CDR3 is CSARGRHPDTEAFF. The CDR3 DNA sequence: TGCAGTGCTAGAGGTCGGCACCCTGACACTGAAGCTTTCTTT.

This clonotype was counted a few times. The chain uses TRBV20-1 and TRBJ2-1; D is perhaps TRBD1 or TRBD2 (7 bases each). Matching the DNA end better, TRBJ2-7 makes the J call doubtful. Germline values: CDR1 DFQATT, CDR2 SNEGSKA (reference sequence). There are 14 residues in the CDR3. The CDR3 nucleotides are TGCAGTGCCGACAGGGAGGGGGGATGGAATGAGCAGTACTTC. Its translation is CSADREGGWNEQYF.

A remark on this clonotype: A much larger clone lies a single base off, so this may be a read error. V is TRBV9 and J is TRBJ1-2; no reliable D call. The CDR3 contains 15 residues. Germline V gene sequence: CDR1 SGDLS, CDR2 YYNGEE. The CDR3 sequence: CASSVATGNRYDYTF. The CDR3 region has the DNA TGTGCCAGCAGCGTAGCTACCGGGAACCGCTATGACTACACCTTC.

This clonotype was counted only a few times. This clone may be a read error of a much larger clone one base away. CDR3 protein: CASGYNPWETQYF. The CDR3 DNA reads as TGTGCCAGCGGCTACAACCCGTGGGAGACCCAGTACTTC. V and J are TRBV7-2 and TRBJ2-5; no reliable D call. Germline CDR1 and CDR2: SGHTA and FQGNSA. CDR3 length equals 13 residues. The V and J ends lost 8 bases and 5 bases respectively, with 15 bases between them. Supplemented by reference TRBV7-2 and TRBJ2-5, the full variable domain reads GAGVSQSPSNKVTEKGKDVELRCDPISGHTALYWYRQSLGQGLEFLIYFQGNSAPDKSGLPSDRFSAERTGGSVSTLTIQRTQQEDSAVYLCASGYNPWETQYFGPGTRLLVL.

The V call is TRBV7-2, the J call TRBJ1-2; no clear D. The V gene lost 1 base and the J gene lost 10 bases, with 10 bases spanning the gap. Germline loops: CDR1 SGHTA, CDR2 FQGNSA. This CDR3 is 12 amino acids long. DNA of the CDR3: TGTGCCAGCAGCTTAGATGGGCTGGCCTACACCTTC. It yields the protein CASSLDGLAYTF. The entire variable domain, with the rest obtained from reference TRBV7-2 and TRBJ1-2, is as follows: GAGVSQSPSNKVTEKGKDVELRCDPISGHTALYWYRQSLGQGLEFLIYFQGNSAPDKSGLPSDRFSAERTGGSVSTLTIQRTQQEDSAVYLCASSLDGLAYTFGSGTRLTVV.

The CDR3 loop reads CAWSVGSGGFQETQYF. In nucleotides, the CDR3 is TGTGCCTGGAGTGTTGGTAGCGGGGGATTCCAAGAGACCCAGTACTTC. The chain combines TRBV30 with TRBJ2-5, with 9 bases aligning to TRBD2. CDR3 length: 16 amino acids. With 0 bases clipped from V and 1 base from J, the junction kept 6 bases outside the gene matches. The germline gives CDR1 GTSNPN, CDR2 SVGIG (reference sequence).

The chain has TRBV3-1 and TRBJ2-5; 7 bases fit TRBD1. The CDR3 loop spans 18 amino acids. CDR1 is LGHDT, CDR2 YNNKEL, per germline (reference sequence). With 2 bases clipped from V and 13 bases from J, the junction kept 25 bases outside the gene matches. The chain's CDR3 is CASSQRLNRGFEGNEPYF. For the CDR3, the DNA is TGTGCCAGCAGCCAAAGATTAAACAGGGGCTTCGAAGGCAATGAGCCGTACTTC.

This clonotype occurred many times. V gene TRBV6-6 combines with J gene TRBJ2-5; tentative D call: TRBD1 (5 bases). Per germline, CDR1 MNHNY and CDR2 SVGAGI (reference sequence). V lost 2 bases to trimming and J lost 11 bases, with 15 bases between them. The CDR3 has 13 residues. Here the CDR3 DNA reads TGTGCCAGCAGTTACAGGGGCGACAATGAGCAGTACTTC. It translates to CASSYRGDNEQYF.

V is TRBV6-2 or TRBV6-3 and J is TRBJ1-5; TRBD1 matches at 8 bases. The CDR3 runs to 16 residues. Unmatched junction bases numbered 9, after V lost 4 bases and J lost 4 bases. Germline CDR1 is MNHEY and CDR2 is SVGEGT. The CDR3 region is CASSSPGQGGNQPQHF. CDR3 DNA sequence: TGTGCCAGCAGTTCACCCGGACAGGGAGGAAATCAGCCCCAGCATTTT.